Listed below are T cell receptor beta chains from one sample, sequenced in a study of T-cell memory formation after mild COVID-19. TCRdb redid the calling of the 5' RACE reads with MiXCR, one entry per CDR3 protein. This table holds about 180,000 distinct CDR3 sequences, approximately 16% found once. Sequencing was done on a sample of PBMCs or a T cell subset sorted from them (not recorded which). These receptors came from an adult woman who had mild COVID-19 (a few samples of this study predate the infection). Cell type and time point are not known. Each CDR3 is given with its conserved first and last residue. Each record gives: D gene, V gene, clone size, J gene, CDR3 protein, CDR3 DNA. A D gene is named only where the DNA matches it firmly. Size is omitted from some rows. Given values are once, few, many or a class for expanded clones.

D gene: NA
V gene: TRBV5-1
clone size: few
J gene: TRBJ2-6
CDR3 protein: CASSFTGLGANVLTF
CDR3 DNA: TGCGCCAGCAGCTTTACAGGGCTCGGGGCCAACGTCCTGACTTTC

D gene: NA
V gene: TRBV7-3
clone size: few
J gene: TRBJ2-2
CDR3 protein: CASGVGTGELFF
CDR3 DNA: TGTGCCAGCGGTGTAGGGACCGGGGAGCTGTTTTTT

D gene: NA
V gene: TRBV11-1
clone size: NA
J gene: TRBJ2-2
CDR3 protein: CASSALSGELFF
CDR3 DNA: TGTGCCAGCAGCGCCCTATCCGGGGAGCTGTTTTTT

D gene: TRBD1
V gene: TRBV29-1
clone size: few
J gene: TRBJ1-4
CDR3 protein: CSAGTGGIEKLFF
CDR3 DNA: TGCAGCGCCGGGACAGGGGGTATTGAAAAACTGTTTTTT

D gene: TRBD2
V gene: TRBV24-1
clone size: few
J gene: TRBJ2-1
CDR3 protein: CATSEPRGVKGRYEQFF
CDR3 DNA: TGTGCCACCAGTGAACCACGGGGGGTGAAGGGGAGGTATGAGCAGTTCTTC

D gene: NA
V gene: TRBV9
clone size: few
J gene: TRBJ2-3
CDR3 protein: CANYPLEDRTDTQYF
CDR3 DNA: TGTGCCAACTACCCCTTGGAAGACCGCACAGATACGCAGTATTTT

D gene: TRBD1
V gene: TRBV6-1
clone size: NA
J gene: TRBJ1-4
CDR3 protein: CASSSSRGREKLFF
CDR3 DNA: TGTGCCAGCAGTAGTTCCAGGGGGAGAGAAAAACTGTTTTTT

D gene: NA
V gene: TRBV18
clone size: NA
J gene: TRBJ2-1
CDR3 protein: CASSPQFGSRREQFF
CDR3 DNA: TGTGCCAGCTCACCACAGTTCGGTAGTCGGAGGGAGCAGTTCTTC

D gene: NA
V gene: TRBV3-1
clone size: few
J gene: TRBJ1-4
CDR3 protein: CASSRIQEKLFF
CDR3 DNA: TGTGCCAGCAGCCGAATTCAGGAAAAACTGTTTTTT

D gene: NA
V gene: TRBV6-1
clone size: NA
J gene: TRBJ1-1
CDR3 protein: CASTRVGPEAFF
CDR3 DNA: TGTGCCAGCACCAGGGTTGGCCCTGAAGCTTTCTTT

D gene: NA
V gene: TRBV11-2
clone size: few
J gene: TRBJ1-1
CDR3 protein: CASSPSVMNTEAFF
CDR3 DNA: TGTGCCAGCAGCCCTAGCGTTATGAACACTGAAGCTTTCTTT

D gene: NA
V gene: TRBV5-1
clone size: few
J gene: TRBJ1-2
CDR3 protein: CASSDTQGIYGYTF
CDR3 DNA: TGCGCCAGCAGCGACACTCAGGGTATCTATGGCTACACCTTC

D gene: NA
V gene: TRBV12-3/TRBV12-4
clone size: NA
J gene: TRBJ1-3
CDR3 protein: CASSFGQGVLGNTIYF
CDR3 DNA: TGTGCCAGCAGTTTCGGCCAGGGCGTTTTAGGAAACACCATATATTTT

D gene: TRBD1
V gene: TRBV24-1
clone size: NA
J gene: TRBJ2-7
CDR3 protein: CATSGQALGQGNEQYF
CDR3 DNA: TGTGCCACCAGTGGCCAAGCGTTGGGACAGGGCAACGAGCAGTACTTC

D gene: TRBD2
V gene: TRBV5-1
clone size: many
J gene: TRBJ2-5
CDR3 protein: CASSLAGGEETQYF
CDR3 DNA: TGCGCCAGCAGCTTGGCGGGAGGAGAGGAGACCCAGTACTTC

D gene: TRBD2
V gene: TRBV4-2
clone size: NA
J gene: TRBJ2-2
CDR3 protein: CASSQAGGRNTGELFF
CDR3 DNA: TGTGCCAGCAGCCAAGCGGGAGGGAGGAACACCGGGGAGCTGTTTTTT

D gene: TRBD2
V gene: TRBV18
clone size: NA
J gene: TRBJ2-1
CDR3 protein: CASQREGRAYNEQFF
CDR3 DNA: TGTGCCAGCCAGCGGGAGGGCCGGGCCTACAATGAGCAGTTCTTC

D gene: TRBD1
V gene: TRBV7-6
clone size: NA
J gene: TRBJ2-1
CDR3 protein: CASSSRPGQGGSNEQFF
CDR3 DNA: TGTGCCAGCAGCTCCCGTCCGGGACAGGGAGGGAGCAATGAGCAGTTCTTC

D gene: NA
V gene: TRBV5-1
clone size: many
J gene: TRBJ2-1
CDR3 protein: CASSFTGSLTYNEQFF
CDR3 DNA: TGCGCCAGCAGCTTTACCGGGTCCCTAACCTACAATGAGCAGTTCTTC

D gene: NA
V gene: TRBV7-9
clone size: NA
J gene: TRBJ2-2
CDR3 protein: CASSPGGELFF
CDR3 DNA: TGTGCCAGCAGCCCAGGCGGGGAGCTGTTTTTT

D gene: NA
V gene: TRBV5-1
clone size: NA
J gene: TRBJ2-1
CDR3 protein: CASSLALDPNEQFF
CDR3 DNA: TGCGCCAGCAGCTTGGCGCTCGACCCAAATGAGCAGTTCTTC

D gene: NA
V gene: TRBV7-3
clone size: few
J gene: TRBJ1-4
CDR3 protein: CASSLSKTTITNEKLFF
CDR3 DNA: TGTGCCAGCAGCTTGTCCAAGACAACAATTACTAATGAAAAACTGTTTTTT

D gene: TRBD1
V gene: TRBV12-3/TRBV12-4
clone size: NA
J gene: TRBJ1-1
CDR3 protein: CASSFDRGRSF
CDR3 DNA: TGTGCCAGCAGTTTTGACAGGGGGCGTTCTTTT

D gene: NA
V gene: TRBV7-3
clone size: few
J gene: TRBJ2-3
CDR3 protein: CASSNYAADTQYF
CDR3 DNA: TGTGCCAGCAGCAACTACGCCGCAGATACGCAGTATTTT

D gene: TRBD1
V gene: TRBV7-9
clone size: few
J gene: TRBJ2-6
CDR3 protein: CASSFLSENRGASGANVLTF
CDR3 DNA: TGTGCCAGCAGCTTCCTAAGTGAGAACAGGGGGGCGTCTGGGGCCAACGTCCTGACTTTC

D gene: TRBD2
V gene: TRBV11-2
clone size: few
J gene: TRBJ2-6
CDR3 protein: CASSSWGEGRTRANVLTF
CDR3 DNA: TGTGCCAGCAGCTCTTGGGGGGAGGGCCGAACGCGGGCCAACGTCCTGACTTTC

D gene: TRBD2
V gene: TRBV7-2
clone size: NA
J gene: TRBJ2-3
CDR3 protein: CASSTQRGGTDTQYF
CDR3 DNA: TGTGCCAGCAGCACCCAGCGGGGGGGCACAGATACGCAGTATTTT

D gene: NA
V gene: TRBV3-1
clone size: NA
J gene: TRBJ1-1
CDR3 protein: CASSQDSGAMNTEAFF
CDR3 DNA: TGTGCCAGCAGCCAAGATTCTGGGGCAATGAACACTGAAGCTTTCTTT

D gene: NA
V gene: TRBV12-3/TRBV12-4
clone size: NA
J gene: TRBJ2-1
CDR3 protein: CASRRPGAVSYNEQFF
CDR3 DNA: TGTGCCAGCAGACGTCCGGGGGCGGTTTCCTACAATGAGCAGTTCTTC

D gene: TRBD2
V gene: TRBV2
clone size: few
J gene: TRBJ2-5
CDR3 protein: CASRGLAGGQETQYF
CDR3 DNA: TGTGCCAGCAGGGGACTAGCGGGGGGTCAAGAGACCCAGTACTTC

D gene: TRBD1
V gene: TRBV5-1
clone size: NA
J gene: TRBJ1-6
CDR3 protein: CASSSSPGQPNSPLHF
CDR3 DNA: TGCGCCAGCAGCTCTTCTCCGGGACAGCCTAATTCACCCCTCCACTTT

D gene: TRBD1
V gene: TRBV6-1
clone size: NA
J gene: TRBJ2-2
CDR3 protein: CASSEWDRVAGELFF
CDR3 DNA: TGTGCCAGCAGTGAATGGGACAGGGTGGCCGGGGAGCTGTTTTTT

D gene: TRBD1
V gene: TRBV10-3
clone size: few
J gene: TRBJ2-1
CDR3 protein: CAISDKGAQSYNEQFF
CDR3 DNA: TGTGCCATCAGTGACAAGGGGGCGCAGTCCTACAATGAGCAGTTCTTC

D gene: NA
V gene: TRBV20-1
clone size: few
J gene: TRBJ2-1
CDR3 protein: CSAPVEAVYGWDFKQFF
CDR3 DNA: TGCAGTGCCCCCGTCGAGGCCGTCTACGGGTGGGATTTTAAGCAGTTCTTC

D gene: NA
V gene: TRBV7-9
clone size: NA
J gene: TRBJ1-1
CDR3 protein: CASSPLLTEAFF
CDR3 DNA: TGTGCCAGCAGCCCGCTCCTTACTGAAGCTTTCTTT

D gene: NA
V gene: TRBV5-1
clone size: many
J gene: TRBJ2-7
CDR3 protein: CASSFDYEQYF
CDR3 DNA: TGCGCCAGCAGCTTCGATTACGAGCAGTACTTC

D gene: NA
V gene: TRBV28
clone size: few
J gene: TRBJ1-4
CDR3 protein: CASSLGGTANEKLFF
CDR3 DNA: TGTGCCAGCAGCCTCGGGGGGACGGCTAATGAAAAACTGTTTTTT

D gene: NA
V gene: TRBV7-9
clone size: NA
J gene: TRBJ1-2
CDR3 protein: CASSGPGANYGYTF
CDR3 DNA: TGTGCCAGCAGTGGCCCAGGAGCTAACTATGGCTACACCTTC

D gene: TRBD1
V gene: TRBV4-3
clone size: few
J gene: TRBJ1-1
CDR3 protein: CASSQQTGLNTEAFF
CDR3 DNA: TGCGCCAGCAGCCAACAGACAGGGTTGAACACTGAAGCTTTCTTT

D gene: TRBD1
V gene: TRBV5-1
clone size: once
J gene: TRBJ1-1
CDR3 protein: CASSIGTGDEAFF
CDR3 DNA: TGCGCCAGCAGCATAGGGACAGGAGACGAAGCTTTCTTT

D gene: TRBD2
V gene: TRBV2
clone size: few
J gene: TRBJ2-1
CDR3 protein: CASMRTSALLPRQFF
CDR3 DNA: TGTGCCAGCATGAGGACTAGCGCCCTCCTTCCACGGCAGTTCTTC

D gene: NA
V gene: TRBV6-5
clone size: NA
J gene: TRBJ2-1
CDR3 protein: CASSNIRPGLHYNEQFF
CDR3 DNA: TGTGCCAGCAGTAATATAAGACCGGGACTTCACTACAATGAGCAGTTCTTC

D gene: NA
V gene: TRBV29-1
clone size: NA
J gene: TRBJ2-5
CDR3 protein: CSASGHLQETQYF
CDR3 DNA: TGCAGCGCTTCAGGACACCTCCAAGAGACCCAGTACTTC

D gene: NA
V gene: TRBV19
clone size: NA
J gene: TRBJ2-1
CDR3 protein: CASNLGDFYNEQFF
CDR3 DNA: TGTGCCAGCAATTTGGGGGACTTTTACAATGAGCAGTTCTTC

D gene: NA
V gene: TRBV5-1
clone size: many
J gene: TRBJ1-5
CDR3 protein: CASSLGGDQPQHF
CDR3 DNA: TGCGCCAGCAGCTTGGGTGGGGATCAGCCCCAGCATTTT

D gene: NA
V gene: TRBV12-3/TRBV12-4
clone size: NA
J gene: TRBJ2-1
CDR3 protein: CASSPSGGVREQFF
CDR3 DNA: TGTGCCAGCAGCCCGTCTGGGGGCGTCAGGGAGCAGTTCTTC